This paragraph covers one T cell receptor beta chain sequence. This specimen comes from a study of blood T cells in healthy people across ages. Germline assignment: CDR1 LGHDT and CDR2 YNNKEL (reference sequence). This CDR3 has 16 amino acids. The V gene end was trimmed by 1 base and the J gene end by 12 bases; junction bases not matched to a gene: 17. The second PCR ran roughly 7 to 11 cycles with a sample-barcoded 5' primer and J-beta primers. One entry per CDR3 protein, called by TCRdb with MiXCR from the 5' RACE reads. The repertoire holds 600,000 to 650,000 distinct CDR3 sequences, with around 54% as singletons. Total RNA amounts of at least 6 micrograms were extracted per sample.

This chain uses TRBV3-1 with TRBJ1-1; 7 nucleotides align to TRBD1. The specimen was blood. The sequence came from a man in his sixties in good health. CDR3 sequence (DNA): TGTGCCAGCAGCCAAGGGATAAAAAGACAGGGAAGCGTAACTTTCTTT. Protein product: CASSQGIKRQGSVTFF.